Sequencing of this T cell receptor beta chain was carried out in a study of T cells after yellow fever vaccination (dated by TCRdb to between 2017 and 2020). About the full investigation: The SMART-Seq v4 Ultra Low Input RNA kit was used to prepare libraries from fractions with low cell numbers. To follow T-cell clones before and after primary and booster YFV17D yellow fever vaccination, bulk TCR alpha and beta repertoires were sequenced over time. Two healthy male donors made up the cohort, one aged 18 to 30 years and the other aged 30 to 40 years. Blood was drawn at multiple timepoints before and after primary and secondary immunization, with bulk PBMC replicates and cell subsets isolated. What the work shows at the level of the full study, not this receptor alone: After the booster, most of the clones that had expanded following primary vaccination were detected again (just under 97% of CD4 and around 88% of CD8), which suggests that memory was broadly maintained. Because only a couple of donors were included in the study, the extent to which the findings can be generalized is limited. A small share of clonotypes occurred in both CD4 and CD8 compartments, likely arising from convergent recombination. FACS-sorted repertoires could contain abundant contaminating clonotypes from the bulk population, so computational filtering was required. Compared with the primary T-cell response, the secondary T-cell response was weaker but faster, peaking on day 5 rather than day 15.

This specimen's treatment or condition label, per the study, means: live attenuated yellow fever vaccine strain. PBMCs were isolated from peripheral blood using a standard Ficoll-Paque protocol. CD4 and CD8 T-cell fractions were isolated with Dynabeads CD4 and CD8 positive selection kits. TriZol was used to extract RNA from bulk PBMCs, CD4 and CD8 fractions, and dextramer-positive and dextramer-negative fractions. This clonotype has ten or more counts. Its antigen is unknown. Base qualities are missing; no much larger clone stands one base away. From the germline V gene, CDR1 is SGHAT and CDR2 is FQNNGV. The junction carries 4 bases between V and J, which are trimmed by 1 base and 2 bases respectively. The CDR3 holds 13 amino acids from the cysteine to the phenylalanine. Only CDR3 DNA is held: 39 bases, read in frame from base 1. The instrument was an Illumina NovaSeq 6000. Synthesis of TCR cDNA relied on 5'RACE template switching, a step that introduced a universal primer site along with unique molecular identifiers. Priming for cDNA synthesis came from both the TCR alpha and TCR beta constant segments. Library amplification used two PCR steps, and the second PCR step added sample barcodes and sequencing adapters. Libraries were sequenced on Illumina HiSeq 2500 (2x100 bp) or NovaSeq (2x150 bp). Per the original workflow: Demultiplexing of reads and collapsing into UMI consensus sequences were performed with MIGEC, and V(D)J alignment was carried out with MiXCR. Clonotypes responding to the vaccine were identified with edgeR on replicate PBMC samples, with the criteria of FDR below 0.01 and a log2 fold change above 5 up to day 15. CD4 or CD8 identity was assigned to each bulk clonotype according to whether the clonotype was present at higher abundance in the sequenced CD4 repertoire or the sequenced CD8 repertoire. The public sequencing data were trimmed at Q25 with fastp and processed into clonotypes with MiXCR by TCRdb, which kept only in-frame beta chains. Rows are combined by CDR3 protein, so each entry shows the most common genes and DNA. These V and J calls originate from TCRdb's pipeline instead of the authors' own analysis. Within this sample are a few hundred thousand distinct CDR3 sequences, with approximately 5.2% of them counted one time only. Of the sample, 2.5% to 4% falls within the top ten clones.

This sample comprised CD4+ T cells sorted from PBMCs, obtained on the day of the yellow fever booster vaccination. The sequence is built from TRBV11-2 and TRBJ2-3; the D gene identity is not certain. The receptor's source is a man younger than 35 who received the YFV17D yellow fever vaccine. CDR3 region: CASSLAYTDTQYF. The sequenced DNA is TGTGCCAGCAGCTTAGCCTACACAGATACGCAGTATTTT.